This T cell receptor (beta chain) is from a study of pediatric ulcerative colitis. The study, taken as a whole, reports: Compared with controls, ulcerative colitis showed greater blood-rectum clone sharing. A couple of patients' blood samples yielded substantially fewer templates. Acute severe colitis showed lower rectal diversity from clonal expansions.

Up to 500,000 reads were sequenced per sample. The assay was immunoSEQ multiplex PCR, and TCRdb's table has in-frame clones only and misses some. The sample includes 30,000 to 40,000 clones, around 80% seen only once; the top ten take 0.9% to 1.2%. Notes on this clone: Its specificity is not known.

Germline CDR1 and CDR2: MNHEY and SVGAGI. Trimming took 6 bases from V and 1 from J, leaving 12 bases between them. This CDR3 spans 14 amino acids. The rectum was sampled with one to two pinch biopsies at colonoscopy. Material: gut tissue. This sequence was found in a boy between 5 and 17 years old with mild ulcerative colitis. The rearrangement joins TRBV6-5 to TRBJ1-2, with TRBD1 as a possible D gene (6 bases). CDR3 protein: CASRPGQLNYGYTF. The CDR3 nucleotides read TGTGCCAGCAGGCCCGGACAGCTTAACTATGGCTACACCTTC.